The 27 T cell receptor beta chains given below trace back to one sample, sequenced in a study of T-cell memory formation after mild COVID-19. Via MiXCR, TCRdb re-called the 5' RACE reads, giving one row per CDR3 protein. In the table there are around 510,000 distinct CDR3 sequences, roughly 21% of which are singletons. Source material: PBMCs or a T cell subset sorted from them (not recorded which). Receptors originate from an adult woman who had mild COVID-19 (a few samples of this study predate the infection). Cell type and time point are not known.

This clonotype appeared a few times. V is TRBV7-2 and J is TRBJ2-2, with D hard to call. V was trimmed by 1 base and J by 4 bases, leaving 10 bases between them. This CDR3 has 15 residues. Looked up from germline, CDR1 is SGHTA and CDR2 is FQGNSA. CDR3 nucleotide sequence: TGTGCCAGCAGCTTAGAAAGGTCGGTCACCGGGGAGCTGTTTTTT. Its translation: CASSLERSVTGELFF.

Many counts were recorded for this clonotype. CDR3 coding DNA: TGTGCCAGCAGCTGGGGGGGTGAGACCCAGTACTTC. Residues: CASSWGGETQYF. The gene calls are TRBV7-9 and TRBJ2-5, with 7 nucleotides matching TRBD2. J was trimmed by 5 bases and V by 4 bases; bases with no gene match: 1. This CDR3 region has 12 residues. In germline, CDR1 is SEHNR, CDR2 FQNEAQ (reference sequence).

CDR3 protein: CASSQERVLNTGELFF. The CDR3 DNA reads TGCGCCAGCAGCCAAGAAAGAGTTTTAAACACCGGGGAGCTGTTTTTT. V usage is TRBV4-3 and J usage is TRBJ2-2, with unresolved D. The CDR3 loop spans 16 amino acids. Germline CDR1 reads LGHNA; CDR2 reads YSLEER. Trimming stripped 0 bases from V and 2 bases from J, with 10 bases between.

This clonotype was seen more than once but under ten times. This chain connects TRBV5-1 to TRBJ1-2; the D gene is possibly TRBD1 (6 bases). Trimming took off 0 bases at V and 3 bases at J, with 12 bases between the two ends. The germline gives CDR1 SGHRS, CDR2 YFSETQ. This CDR3 has 15 residues. The chain's CDR3 is CASSLAGEGYYGYTF. Here the CDR3 DNA reads TGCGCCAGCAGCTTGGCAGGGGAAGGATACTATGGCTACACCTTC.

V is TRBV5-1 and J is TRBJ1-2; D is perhaps TRBD1 (5 bases). V lost 7 bases, J lost 0 bases, and 13 bases lay in between. The length of the CDR3 is 14 residues. Germline lookup yields CDR1 SGHRS and CDR2 YFSETQ. CDR3 DNA sequence: TGCGCCAGCCAGAGCGGGGGGGCTAACTATGGCTACACCTTC. Protein: CASQSGGANYGYTF.

The chain combines TRBV9 with TRBJ2-1; possibly TRBD2 for D (6 bases). CDR1 is SGDLS and CDR2 is YYNGEE in the germline V gene. Trimming took off 3 bases at V and 0 bases at J, with 10 bases between the two ends. The CDR3 has 15 residues. CDR3 residues: CASSEDGSSYNEQFF. DNA for the CDR3: TGTGCCAGCAGCGAGGACGGGAGCTCCTACAATGAGCAGTTCTTC.

This clonotype was observed a handful of times. The chain employs TRBV7-2 and TRBJ2-6; D gene unclear. CDR1 is SGHTA and CDR2 is FQGNSA in the germline V gene. CDR3 length: 15 amino acids. Trimming cost V 5 bases and J 2 bases, with 10 bases left between them. The CDR3 region is CASSQAETGANVLTF. CDR3 coding DNA: TGTGCCAGCAGCCAAGCTGAGACTGGGGCCAACGTCCTGACTTTC.

This clonotype was seen a handful of times. V and J are TRBV9 and TRBJ2-1; tentatively, D is TRBD1 (5 bases). Germline V gene data show CDR1 as SGDLS and CDR2 as YYNGEE. V lost 0 bases and J lost 8, with 12 bases in between. The CDR3 extends over 14 amino acids. CDR3 in amino acids: CASSVEGRVDEQFF. For the CDR3, the DNA is TGTGCCAGCAGCGTAGAGGGCAGGGTCGATGAGCAGTTCTTC.

V gene TRBV6-5 combines with J gene TRBJ1-4, with TRBD1 as a possible D gene (5 bases). Trimming took 2 bases from V and 8 from J, leaving 9 bases between them. Germline lookup yields CDR1 MNHEY and CDR2 SVGAGI. The CDR3 is 13 amino acids. CDR3 sequence (DNA): TGTGCCAGCAGTTACGACAGCGAGGAAAAACTGTTTTTT. As protein: CASSYDSEEKLFF.

The chain is built from TRBV29-1 and TRBJ2-7; 7 bases agree with TRBD2. With V trimmed by 4 bases and J by 6 bases, 3 bases remained unmatched. This CDR3 spans 11 amino acids. In germline, CDR1 is SQVTM, CDR2 ANQGSEA. The DNA of the CDR3 is TGCAGCGTTGGGGGACTATCCGAGCAGTACTTC. Its protein is CSVGGLSEQYF.

This clonotype was counted a few times. The V and J genes are TRBV5-1 and TRBJ2-3; 7 nucleotides line up with TRBD1. The germline V gene has CDR1 SGHRS and CDR2 YFSETQ. V was pared by 0 bases and J by 0 bases, with 7 bases of the junction left unmatched. This CDR3 has 17 amino acids. This CDR3 is CASSLGLSGQSTDTQYF. CDR3 nucleotides: TGCGCCAGCAGCTTGGGTCTCTCGGGACAGAGCACAGATACGCAGTATTTT.

V is TRBV12-3 or TRBV12-4 and J is TRBJ2-2; D remains ambiguous. The CDR3 runs to 15 residues. Trimming took off 1 base at V and 5 bases at J, with 11 bases between the two ends. The CDR3 DNA reads TGTGCCAGCAGTTTAGGCCCGATGTATACCGGGGAGCTGTTTTTT. Its translation: CASSLGPMYTGELFF.

The genes are TRBV5-1 and TRBJ1-2; D might be TRBD1 (6 bases). This CDR3 is 14 amino acids long. Germline V CDR1 and CDR2: SGHRS, YFSETQ. Trimming pared 3 bases from V and 3 bases from J, leaving 12 bases between. CDR3 sequence reads: CASSSGDRYYGYTF. The CDR3 DNA sequence: TGCGCCAGCAGCTCTGGCGACAGGTACTATGGCTACACCTTC.

The rearrangement links TRBV6-6 to TRBJ2-7; a weak D match, TRBD2 (5 bases). Per the germline V gene, CDR1 is MNHNY and CDR2 is SVGAGI (reference sequence). Trimming pared 6 bases from V and 2 bases from J, leaving 11 bases between. The CDR3 is made up of 13 amino acids. The CDR3 DNA reads TGTGCCAGCAGGTTGAGGGAAACCTACGAGCAGTACTTC. It yields the protein CASRLRETYEQYF.

The gene calls are TRBV9 and TRBJ1-4, with a weak D call TRBD1 (6 bases). Germline CDR1 reads SGDLS; CDR2 reads YYNGEE. Trimming took off 0 bases at V and 4 bases at J, with 10 bases between the two ends. The CDR3 contains 15 residues. In DNA form, the CDR3 reads TGTGCCAGCAGCGTAGCGAGGGGGATTAATGAAAAACTGTTTTTT. It specifies CASSVARGINEKLFF. Filled out from reference TRBV9 and TRBJ1-4, the complete variable domain reads DSGVTQTPKHLITATGQRVTLRCSPRSGDLSVYWYQQSLDQGLQFLIQYYNGEERAKGNILERFSAQQFPDLHSELNLSSLELGDSALYFCASSVARGINEKLFFGSGTQLSVL.

J is TRBJ2-3 and V is TRBV7-9; D is unresolved. Looked up from germline, CDR1 is SEHNR and CDR2 is FQNEAQ (reference sequence). The CDR3 has 11 amino acids. V dropped 1 base and J dropped 14 bases, with 10 bases sitting between them. The DNA for the CDR3 is TGTGCCAGCAGCTTAGGGTTAGAGCTGTATTTT. Protein: CASSLGLELYF.

This clonotype occurred a few times. The chain employs TRBV3-1 and TRBJ1-1; D gene unclear. The germline gives CDR1 LGHDT, CDR2 YNNKEL (reference sequence). The CDR3 runs 15 residues. Trimming took off 1 base at V and 4 bases at J, with 13 bases between the two ends. CDR3 DNA: TGTGCCAGCAGCCAAGTTATGACGGGCGGCACTGAAGCTTTCTTT. Amino acids: CASSQVMTGGTEAFF.

This rearrangement joins TRBV4-1 to TRBJ2-7; tentative D call: TRBD1 (6 bases). CDR1 is MGHRA and CDR2 is YSYEKL in the germline V gene. Trimming left V 4 bases short and J 3 bases short, with 16 bases between. The CDR3 spans 15 residues. This chain's CDR3 is CASSPRQGMNYEQYF. In DNA form, the CDR3 reads TGCGCCAGCAGCCCCCGCCAGGGGATGAACTACGAGCAGTACTTC.

The rearrangement joins TRBV20-1 to TRBJ2-7; D ambiguous. Germline CDR1 DFQATT, CDR2 SNEGSKA (reference sequence). The CDR3 has 13 amino acids. V gave up 3 bases and J gave up 7 bases, with 16 bases separating them. CDR3 protein: CSASPGGVMEQYF. The CDR3 DNA follows: TGCAGTGCTAGCCCAGGTGGGGTTATGGAGCAGTACTTC.

This clonotype was recorded a few times. The rearrangement uses TRBV11-2 and TRBJ2-7, with unresolved D. Trimming pared 1 base from V and 3 bases from J, leaving 16 bases between. The CDR3 consists of 16 residues. Germline V gene lookup returns CDR1 SGHAT and CDR2 FQNNGV. The CDR3 sequence: CASSLAQVGLVYEQYF. CDR3 coding DNA: TGTGCCAGCAGCTTAGCCCAAGTTGGGCTAGTCTACGAGCAGTACTTC.

This chain connects TRBV20-1 to TRBJ1-5, with D hard to call. This CDR3 is 17 amino acids long. Per the germline V gene, CDR1 is DFQATT and CDR2 is SNEGSKA (reference sequence). V shed 3 bases and J shed 3 bases, with 21 bases lying between them. The CDR3 DNA follows: TGCAGTGCTAGCCCCTATGACGCTGTGACATACAATCAGCCCCAGCATTTT. It codes for CSASPYDAVTYNQPQHF.

This clonotype showed up just a few times. The CDR3 region is CASSQDWTSGRAGAFF. The CDR3 DNA is TGCGCCAGCAGCCAAGATTGGACTAGCGGGAGGGCCGGTGCGTTCTTC. J is TRBJ2-1 and V is TRBV4-3; 15 bases are shared with TRBD2. This CDR3 region has 16 residues. Germline-derived CDR1 and CDR2 are LGHNA and YSLEER. The J segment lost 15 bases and the V segment lost 0 bases, leaving 9 bases of the junction unmatched.

This clonotype was counted many times. The rearrangement joins TRBV12-3 or TRBV12-4 to TRBJ2-5; 8 bases line up with TRBD2. After removal of 5 bases from V and 5 bases from J, the junction contained 4 bases not matched to a gene. The CDR3 runs 13 residues. CDR3 sequence: CASSPGLVETQYF. The CDR3 bases are TGTGCCAGCAGTCCGGGACTAGTGGAGACCCAGTACTTC.

The sample holds a few counts of this clonotype. J is TRBJ1-1 and V is TRBV7-2; 7 positions match TRBD1. J lost 3 bases, V lost 5 bases, and 9 bases had no gene match. Looked up from germline, CDR1 is SGHTA and CDR2 is FQGNSA. This CDR3 has 15 residues. CDR3 DNA: TGTGCCAGCAGCAACCAGATGGGACAGTACACTGAAGCTTTCTTT. It yields the protein CASSNQMGQYTEAFF.

Here the CDR3 DNA reads TGCGCCAGCAGCCGCGCACAGGGGTTGAACGAGCAGTACTTC. Amino acids: CASSRAQGLNEQYF. The chain links TRBV5-1 to TRBJ2-7; 7 bases fit TRBD1. This CDR3 spans 14 amino acids. V dropped 4 bases and J dropped 5; count of bases not matched to a gene: 9. Germline CDR1 SGHRS, CDR2 YFSETQ. The full variable domain, its missing parts supplied by reference TRBV5-1 and TRBJ2-7, is KAGVTQTPRYLIKTRGQQVTLSCSPISGHRSVSWYQQTPGQGLQFLFEYFSETQRNKGNFPGRFSGRQFSNSRSEMNVSTLELGDSALYLCASSRAQGLNEQYFGPGTRLTVT.

The J gene is TRBJ2-6, the V gene TRBV20-1, with TRBD1 as a possible D gene (6 bases). Trimming cost V 3 bases and J 3 bases, with 9 bases left between them. Germline lookup yields CDR1 DFQATT and CDR2 SNEGSKA (reference sequence). The CDR3 is 14 residues long. The CDR3 sequence is CSASEQGGANVLTF. Here the CDR3 DNA reads TGCAGTGCTAGTGAACAGGGTGGGGCCAACGTCCTGACTTTC.

In this sample, this clonotype turned up a few times. V gene TRBV29-1 combines with J gene TRBJ1-5, with a weak D call TRBD1 (6 bases). Germline CDR1 and CDR2: SQVTM and ANQGSEA. The CDR3 is 14 residues long. V was shortened by 2 bases and J by 2 bases, with 10 bases between the two germline ends. CDR3 DNA sequence: TGCAGCGTTGAAAGGGGGGAGGGCAATCAGCCCCAGCATTTT. Protein: CSVERGEGNQPQHF.